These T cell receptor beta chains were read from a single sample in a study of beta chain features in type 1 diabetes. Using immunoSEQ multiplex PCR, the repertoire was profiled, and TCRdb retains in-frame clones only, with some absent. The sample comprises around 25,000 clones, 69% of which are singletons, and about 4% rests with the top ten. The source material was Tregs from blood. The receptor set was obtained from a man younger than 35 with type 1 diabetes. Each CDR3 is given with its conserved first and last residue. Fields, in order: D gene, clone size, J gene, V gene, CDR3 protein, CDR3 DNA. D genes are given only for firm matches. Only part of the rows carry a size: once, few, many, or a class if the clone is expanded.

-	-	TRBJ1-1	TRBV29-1	CSVLSPQATEAFF	TGCAGCGTTCTATCTCCCCAGGCCACTGAAGCTTTCTTT
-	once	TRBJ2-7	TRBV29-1	CSVAVGGYEQYF	TGCAGCGTTGCGGTGGGGGGCTACGAGCAGTACTTC
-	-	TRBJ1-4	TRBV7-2	CASSFGAAEKLFF	TGTGCCAGCAGCTTTGGGGCAGCCGAAAAACTGTTTTTT
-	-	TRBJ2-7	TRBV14	CASSQDHSAGFHEQYF	TGTGCCAGCAGCCAAGATCATTCGGCAGGGTTCCACGAGCAGTACTTC
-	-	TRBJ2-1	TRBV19	CASSTQQGFYNEQFF	TGTGCCAGTAGTACCCAACAGGGTTTCTACAATGAGCAGTTCTTC
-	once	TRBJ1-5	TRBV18	CASSREGGQPQHF	TGTGCCAGCTCACGTGAAGGGGGTCAGCCCCAGCATTTT
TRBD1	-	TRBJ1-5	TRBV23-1	CASRKDRARHQPQHF	TGCGCCAGCAGGAAAGACAGGGCTCGCCATCAGCCCCAGCATTTT
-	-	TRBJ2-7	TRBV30	CAWSAASSYEQYF	TGTGCCTGGAGTGCCGCCAGCTCCTACGAGCAGTACTTC
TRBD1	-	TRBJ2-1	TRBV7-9	CASSPHRDSFYNEQFF	TGTGCCAGCAGCCCGCACCGGGACAGTTTCTACAATGAGCAGTTCTTC
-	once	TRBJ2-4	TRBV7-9	CASSRAEWNIQYF	TGTGCCAGCAGCCGCGCCGAGTGGAACATTCAGTACTTC
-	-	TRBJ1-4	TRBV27	CASSPLQGGLFF	TGTGCCAGCAGCCCATTGCAGGGAGGACTGTTTTTT
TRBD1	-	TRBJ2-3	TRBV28	CASSWARGLGTQYF	TGTGCCAGCAGTTGGGCCAGGGGGCTAGGTACGCAGTATTTT
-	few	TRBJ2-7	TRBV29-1	CSVVDGSGYEQYF	TGCAGCGTTGTAGATGGTAGCGGCTACGAGCAGTACTTC
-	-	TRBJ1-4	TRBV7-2	CASSVSQGLDEKLFF	TGTGCCAGCAGCGTATCCCAGGGGTTAGATGAAAAACTGTTTTTT
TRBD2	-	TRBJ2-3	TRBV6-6	CASSSGTSGRSTQYF	TGTGCCAGCAGCTCCGGGACTAGCGGGAGGAGTACGCAGTATTTT
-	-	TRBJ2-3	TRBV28	CASSPRLVPDTQYF	TGTGCCAGCAGTCCACGACTAGTTCCAGATACGCAGTATTTT
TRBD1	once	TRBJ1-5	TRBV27	CASSLSRGQWAQHF	TGTGCCAGCAGTTTATCGAGGGGGCAATGGGCCCAGCATTTT
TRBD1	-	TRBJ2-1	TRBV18	CASSGSGDRGYNEQFF	TGTGCCAGCTCAGGTTCCGGGGACAGGGGCTACAATGAGCAGTTCTTC
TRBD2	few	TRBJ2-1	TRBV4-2	CASSRQRGTPVF	TGTGCCAGCAGCCGACAGCGGGGGACCCCCGTCTTC
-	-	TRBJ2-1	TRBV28	CASSLQGRSGEQFF	TGTGCCAGCAGTTTACAGGGGCGCTCCGGTGAGCAGTTCTTC
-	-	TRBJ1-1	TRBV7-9	CASSIQSEAFF	TGTGCCAGCAGCATACAGTCTGAAGCTTTCTTT
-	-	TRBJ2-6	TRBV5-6	CASSLAATGANVLTF	TGTGCCAGCAGCTTGGCCGCGACTGGGGCCAACGTCCTGACTTTC
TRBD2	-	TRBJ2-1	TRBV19	CASSMATRGGPGNEQFF	TGTGCCAGTAGTATGGCCACCCGCGGGGGGCCCGGCAATGAGCAGTTCTTC
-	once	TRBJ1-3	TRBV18	CASSTTGNSGNTIYF	TGTGCCAGCTCAACCACCGGGAACTCTGGAAACACCATATATTTT
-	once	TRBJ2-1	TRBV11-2	CASSPRTSSSYNEQFF	TGTGCCAGCAGCCCCAGAACTAGCAGCTCCTACAATGAGCAGTTCTTC
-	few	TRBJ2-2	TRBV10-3	CAAGTGSGELFF	TGTGCCGCGGGAACGGGAAGCGGGGAGCTGTTTTTT
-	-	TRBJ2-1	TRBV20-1	CRVSGVFGQFF	TGCAGGGTATCGGGGGTCTTCGGGCAGTTCTTC
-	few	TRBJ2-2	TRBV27	CASSLFNRRGNTGELFF	TGTGCCAGCAGTTTATTCAACAGGAGGGGGAACACCGGGGAGCTGTTTTTT